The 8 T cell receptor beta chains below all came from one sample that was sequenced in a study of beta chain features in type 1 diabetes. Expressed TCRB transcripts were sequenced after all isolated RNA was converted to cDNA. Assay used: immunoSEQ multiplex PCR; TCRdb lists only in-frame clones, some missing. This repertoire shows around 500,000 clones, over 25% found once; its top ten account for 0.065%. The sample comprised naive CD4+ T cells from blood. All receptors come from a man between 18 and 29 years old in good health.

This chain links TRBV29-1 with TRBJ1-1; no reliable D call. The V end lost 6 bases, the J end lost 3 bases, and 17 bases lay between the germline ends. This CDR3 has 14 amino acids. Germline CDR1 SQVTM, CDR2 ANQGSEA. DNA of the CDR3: TGCAGCGTCTTGTTTACAGTAAGATACACTGAAGCTTTCTTT. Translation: CSVLFTVRYTEAFF.

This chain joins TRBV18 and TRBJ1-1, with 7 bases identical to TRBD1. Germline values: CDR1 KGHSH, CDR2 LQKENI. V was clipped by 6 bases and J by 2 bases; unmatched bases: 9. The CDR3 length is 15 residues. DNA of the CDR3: TGTGCCAGCTCCACAGGGGAGGGCGATAACACTGAAGCTTTCTTT. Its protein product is CASSTGEGDNTEAFF.

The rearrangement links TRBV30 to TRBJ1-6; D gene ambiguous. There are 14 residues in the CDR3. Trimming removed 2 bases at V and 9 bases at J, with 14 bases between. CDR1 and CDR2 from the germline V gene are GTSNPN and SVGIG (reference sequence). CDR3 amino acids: CAWSSDGVRSPLHF. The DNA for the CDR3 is TGTGCCTGGAGTTCCGACGGGGTTCGTTCACCCCTCCACTTT.

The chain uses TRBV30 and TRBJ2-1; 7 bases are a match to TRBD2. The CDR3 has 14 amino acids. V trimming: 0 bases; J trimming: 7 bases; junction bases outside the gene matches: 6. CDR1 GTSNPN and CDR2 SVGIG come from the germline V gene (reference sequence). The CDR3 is CAWSVGGSWNEQFF. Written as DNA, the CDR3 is TGTGCCTGGAGTGTAGGCGGGAGTTGGAATGAGCAGTTCTTC.

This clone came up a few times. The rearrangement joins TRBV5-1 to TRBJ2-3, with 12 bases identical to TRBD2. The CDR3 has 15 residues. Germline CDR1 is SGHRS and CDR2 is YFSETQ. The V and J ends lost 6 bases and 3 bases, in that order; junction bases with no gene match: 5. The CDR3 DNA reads TGCGCCAGCAACCAACTAGCGGGAGGAACAGATACGCAGTATTTT. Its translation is CASNQLAGGTDTQYF.

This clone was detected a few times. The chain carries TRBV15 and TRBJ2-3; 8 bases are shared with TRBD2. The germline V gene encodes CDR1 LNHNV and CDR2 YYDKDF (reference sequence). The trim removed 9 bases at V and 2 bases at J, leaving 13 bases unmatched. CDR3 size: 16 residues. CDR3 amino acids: CATSSPGLGSTDTQYF. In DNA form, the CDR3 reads TGTGCCACTTCCTCTCCGGGACTAGGTTCCACAGATACGCAGTATTTT.

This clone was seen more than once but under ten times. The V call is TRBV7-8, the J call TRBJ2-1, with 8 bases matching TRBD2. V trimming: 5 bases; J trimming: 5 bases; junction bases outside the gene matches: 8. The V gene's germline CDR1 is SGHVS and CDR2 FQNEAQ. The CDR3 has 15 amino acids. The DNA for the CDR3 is TGTGCCAGCAGCACCCGACTAGCGACGAACAATGAGCAGTTCTTC. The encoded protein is CASSTRLATNNEQFF.

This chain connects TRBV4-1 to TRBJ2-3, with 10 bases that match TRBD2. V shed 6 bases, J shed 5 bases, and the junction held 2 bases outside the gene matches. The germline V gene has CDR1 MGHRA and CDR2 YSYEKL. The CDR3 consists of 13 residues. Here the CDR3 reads CASRGLARDTQYF. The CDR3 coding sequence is TGCGCCAGCAGGGGACTAGCGAGAGATACGCAGTATTTT.